The T cell receptor beta chain described here comes from a study of breast tumors, draining lymph nodes, adjacent tissues. The V gene's germline CDR1 is ENHRY and CDR2 SYGVKD. This CDR3 contains 17 residues. The V and J ends lost 0 bases and 4 bases respectively, with 13 bases between them. On this clonotype itself: Its matching antigen is unknown.

The study, taken as a whole, reports: The data were judged consistent with most tumor T cells coming from lymph node and expanding in tumor. Compared with lymph nodes, tumors were less diverse; compared with nontumor tissue, more. The lymph node origin of tumor T cells was framed as consistent with a hypothesis, not demonstrated.

Breast cancer patients provided tissue from their axillary draining lymph nodes. In TCRdb, the multiplex PCR reads were re-called with MiXCR into one record per CDR3 protein. The sample lists around 150,000 distinct CDR3 sequences; approximately 29% were seen once. This clonotype was sampled from a female donor with breast cancer. Some clones in this sample may be carry-over from other donors' samples. Source material: axillary lymph node tissue. V gene TRBV10-3 combines with J gene TRBJ2-6; TRBD1 is a possible D gene (5 bases). CDR3 DNA: TGTGCCATCAGTGAGTCGCCAGGGTACACCGGGGCCAACGTCCTGACTTTC. This gives the protein CAISESPGYTGANVLTF.